Shown below are 29 T cell receptor beta chains from a single sample sequenced in a study of shared clonotypes between healthy human individuals. TCRdb's table, derived via immunoSEQ multiplex PCR, lists solely in-frame clones and lacks some. The sample has 2 million to 2.5 million clones, approximately 93% seen once. The specimen was naive CD4+ T cells from PBMCs. Subset in this sample: CD45RA+ positively selected. Receptors originate from a young man in good health. Some clones in this sample may be carry-over from other donors' samples.

This clone has more than one count but fewer than ten. This chain uses TRBV30 with TRBJ1-1, with 8 bases identical to TRBD1. With 0 bases clipped from V and 4 bases from J, the junction kept 7 bases outside the gene matches. Germline lookup yields CDR1 GTSNPN and CDR2 SVGIG (reference sequence). The CDR3 runs to 15 residues. The DNA for the CDR3 is TGTGCCTGGAGTGTACTTAGGACAGGGTTCACTGAAGCTTTCTTT. Amino acids: CAWSVLRTGFTEAFF. The whole variable domain, remainder taken from reference TRBV30 and TRBJ1-1, is SQTIHQWPATLVQPVGSPLSLECTVEGTSNPNLYWYRQAAGRGLQLLFYSVGIGQISSEVPQNLSASRPQDRQFILSSKKLLLSDSGFYLCAWSVLRTGFTEAFFGQGTRLTVV.

This chain connects TRBV19 to TRBJ1-2; no clear D. This CDR3 has 12 residues. CDR1 LNHDA and CDR2 SQIVND come from the germline V gene (reference sequence). Trimming removed 5 bases at V and 2 bases at J, with 6 bases between. The CDR3 region is CASSLGNYGYTF. DNA of the CDR3: TGTGCCAGTAGTTTGGGGAACTATGGCTACACCTTC.

V gene TRBV11-3 combines with J gene TRBJ2-1, with D possibly TRBD2 on 6 matching bases. CDR3 length equals 15 residues. V lost 1 base to trimming and J lost 2 bases, with 9 bases between them. Germline loops: CDR1 SGHNT, CDR2 YENEEA. CDR3 sequence: CASSLAGVAYNEQFF. CDR3 sequence (DNA): TGTGCCAGCAGCTTAGCGGGAGTAGCCTACAATGAGCAGTTCTTC.

This chain uses TRBV13 with TRBJ1-1; D is possibly TRBD1 (5 bases). Trimming cost V 5 bases and J 3 bases, with 16 bases left between them. Germline V gives CDR1 PRHDT, CDR2 FYEKMQ (reference sequence). There are 15 residues in the CDR3. CDR3 in amino acids: CASSPWTRRDTEAFF. DNA of the CDR3: TGTGCCAGCAGCCCATGGACAAGAAGGGACACTGAAGCTTTCTTT.

The chain links TRBV19 to TRBJ1-1; 7 nucleotides agree with TRBD1. V was clipped by 4 bases and J by 1 base; unmatched bases: 9. This CDR3 has 16 amino acids. CDR1 is LNHDA and CDR2 is SQIVND in the germline V gene (reference sequence). CDR3 nucleotide sequence: TGTGCCAGTAGTACCGGGACCGGGACAGCGAACACTGAAGCTTTCTTT. Residues: CASSTGTGTANTEAFF.

The V and J genes are TRBV7-2 and TRBJ1-1; D unresolved. The CDR3 length is 14 residues. The V end lost 5 bases, the J end lost 0 bases, and 10 bases lay between the germline ends. The germline V gene encodes CDR1 SGHTA and CDR2 FQGNSA. The CDR3, as DNA: TGTGCCAGCAGCCCCCGGACGGTGAACACTGAAGCTTTCTTT. It translates to CASSPRTVNTEAFF.

This clone has only one observation. The V and J genes are TRBV19 and TRBJ2-7, with D hard to call. Germline CDR1 and CDR2: LNHDA and SQIVND (reference sequence). V was shortened by 2 bases and J by 0 bases, with 14 bases between the two germline ends. CDR3 length: 16 residues. The CDR3 loop is CASSISGSRSSYEQYF. For the CDR3, the DNA is TGTGCCAGTAGTATATCTGGGTCCAGGAGCTCCTACGAGCAGTACTTC.

This clone was seen only once. The gene calls are TRBV2 and TRBJ1-2; 7 nucleotides line up with TRBD1. The CDR3 consists of 17 residues. Unmatched junction bases numbered 18, after V lost 6 bases and J lost 5 bases. Germline V lookup: CDR1 SNHLY, CDR2 FYNNEI. DNA for the CDR3: TGTGCCAGCAGACCCTTTACCTGGGACAGTAACGCTTATGGCTACACCTTC. Its protein product is CASRPFTWDSNAYGYTF.

The CDR3 DNA is TGTGCCAGCAGTTACTCGTTTCAGGGCACCAAAAACATTCAGTACTTC. Protein: CASSYSFQGTKNIQYF. The chain recombines TRBV6-6 with TRBJ2-4; D is possibly TRBD1 (5 bases). This CDR3 region has 16 residues. Trimming shortened V by 0 bases and J by 2 bases, and 11 bases separated the two germline ends. Per germline, CDR1 MNHNY and CDR2 SVGAGI (reference sequence).

V gene TRBV2 combines with J gene TRBJ2-7; D possibly corresponds to TRBD2 (6 bases). Germline V lookup: CDR1 SNHLY, CDR2 FYNNEI. The CDR3 consists of 15 residues. The ends were cut back, 1 base at V and 6 bases at J, with 16 bases in the middle. This chain's CDR3 is CASSEERAVVGEQYF. The CDR3 DNA follows: TGTGCCAGCAGTGAAGAGCGGGCCGTAGTGGGCGAGCAGTACTTC.

The sample holds one count of this clone. The V call is TRBV6-1, the J call TRBJ2-2; maybe TRBD1 (6 bases). The CDR3 has 14 amino acids. Germline values: CDR1 MNHNS, CDR2 SASEGT. V shed 6 bases and J shed 6 bases, with 14 bases lying between them. The CDR3 reads CASRPQGGAGELFF. CDR3 in DNA: TGTGCCAGCAGGCCACAGGGTGGTGCCGGGGAGCTGTTTTTT.

V gene TRBV19 combines with J gene TRBJ2-6; TRBD1 agrees at 7 bases. The ends lost 7 bases at V and 4 bases at J; junction bases unmatched: 13. The germline gives CDR1 LNHDA, CDR2 SQIVND (reference sequence). The CDR3 has 17 residues. CDR3 sequence (DNA): TGTGCCAGTAAGGGGGCAGGGGCCCCACACGGGGCCAACGTCCTGACTTTC. It encodes CASKGAGAPHGANVLTF.

The chain links TRBV6-5 to TRBJ2-7; 7 nucleotides align to TRBD1. V lost 8 bases and J lost 3; bases outside the gene matches: 13. The CDR3 loop spans 15 amino acids. Looked up from germline, CDR1 is MNHEY and CDR2 is SVGAGI. CDR3 sequence reads: CASSRDRDSYYEQYF. CDR3 DNA sequence: TGTGCCAGCTCAAGGGACCGGGACAGCTACTACGAGCAGTACTTC.

Comment on this clone: The sample contains more than one DNA sequence encoding this CDR3. The chain couples TRBV2 to TRBJ2-6; no clear D. The ends were cut back, 3 bases at V and 0 bases at J, with 6 bases in the middle. In germline, CDR1 is SNHLY, CDR2 FYNNEI. The CDR3 sequence is 15 residues long. The CDR3 DNA is TGTGCCAGCAGTGATGGGTACTCTGGGGCCAACGTCCTGACTTTC. Encoded protein: CASSDGYSGANVLTF.

This clone showed up just once. This chain links TRBV21-1 with TRBJ2-7; the table names TRBD1, a call not compared with the DNA. TRBV21-1 is a pseudogene. This CDR3 is 16 amino acids long. The CDR3 bases are TGTGCCAGCAGCAAAGCAGGACATCCGAGCTCCTACGAGCAGTACTTC. Translating gives CASSKAGHPSSYEQYF.

Remarks on this clone: Sequence at one end of the junction differs from germline and may be a read error. The chain recombines TRBV7-8 with TRBJ2-1; 12 bases fit TRBD2. CDR3 length equals 18 residues. Germline loops: CDR1 SGHVS, CDR2 FQNEAQ. This chain's CDR3 is CASSPLYLAGGSSNEQFF. CDR3 in DNA: TGTGCCAGCAGCCCCCTGTATCTAGCGGGAGGGTCCTCCAATGAGCAGTTCTTC.

This clone turned up a few times. This sequence joins TRBV7-2 and TRBJ1-2; no clear D. V shed 1 base and J shed 7 bases, with 10 bases lying between them. Germline CDR1 SGHTA, CDR2 FQGNSA. The CDR3 is 13 amino acids. CDR3: CASSLVGISGYTF. The CDR3 DNA sequence: TGTGCCAGCAGCTTAGTAGGAATTAGTGGCTACACCTTC.

Turning to this clone: Other DNA sequences in the same sample also yield this CDR3. The CDR3: CASSPPPGNTEAFF. CDR3 coding DNA: TGTGCCAGCTCACCACCCCCAGGGAACACTGAAGCTTTCTTT. The chain uses TRBV18 and TRBJ1-1; D unresolved. CDR1 is KGHSH, CDR2 LQKENI, per germline. V lost 0 bases and J lost 1, with 6 bases in between. The length of the CDR3 is 14 residues.

The CDR3 spells CASSLTSGGHYNEQFF. Here the CDR3 DNA reads TGTGCCAGCAGCTTAACTAGCGGGGGACACTACAATGAGCAGTTCTTC. This chain uses TRBV7-9 with TRBJ2-1; 11 bases are a match to TRBD2. The trim removed 2 bases at V and 3 bases at J, leaving 3 bases unmatched. This CDR3 contains 16 residues. Germline CDR1 and CDR2: SEHNR and FQNEAQ (reference sequence).

The chain uses TRBV7-2 and TRBJ2-5, with 10 bases identical to TRBD2. This CDR3 is 15 amino acids long. Trimming removed 4 bases from V and 9 bases from J; junction bases left unmatched: 11. Germline CDR1 is SGHTA and CDR2 is FQGNSA. CDR3 region: CASSSQSGGEGSQYF. The DNA of the CDR3 is TGTGCCAGCAGCTCCCAAAGCGGGGGGGAAGGGTCCCAGTACTTC.

The chain employs TRBV19 and TRBJ2-3; the match to TRBD2 covers 7 bases. The CDR3 spans 15 residues. Losses at the gene ends were 0 bases for V and 1 base for J; bases not matched to a gene: 1. Germline V gives CDR1 LNHDA, CDR2 SQIVND (reference sequence). The CDR3 loop is CASSIDAGGTDTQYF. The CDR3 DNA reads as TGTGCCAGTAGTATAGATGCGGGGGGCACAGATACGCAGTATTTT.

V and J are TRBV7-2 and TRBJ2-7, with unresolved D. CDR3 length: 13 amino acids. Trimming took off 5 bases at V and 4 bases at J, with 12 bases between the two ends. CDR1 and CDR2 from the germline V gene are SGHTA and FQGNSA. DNA of the CDR3: TGTGCCAGCAGCCCAGCTCGCGGTTACGAGCAGTACTTC. As protein: CASSPARGYEQYF.

The V gene is TRBV5-6, the J gene TRBJ2-7; 8 nucleotides match TRBD2. The CDR3 is made up of 15 amino acids. The ends lost 5 bases at V and 4 bases at J; junction bases unmatched: 11. In germline, CDR1 is SGHDT, CDR2 YYEEEE. The CDR3 loop is CASSSEREYLYEQYF. The CDR3 DNA follows: TGTGCCAGCAGTTCGGAGCGGGAGTACTTATACGAGCAGTACTTC.

The chain employs TRBV4-2 and TRBJ2-3; 10 bases align to TRBD1. Trimming cost V 1 base and J 5 bases; bases outside gene matches: 3. In germline, CDR1 is LGHNA, CDR2 YNFKEQ. The CDR3 has 15 residues. CDR3 sequence: CASSQGTGGGDTQYF. The CDR3 DNA follows: TGTGCCAGCAGCCAAGGGACAGGGGGAGGAGATACGCAGTATTTT.

This chain connects TRBV7-2 to TRBJ2-1; D remains unclear. The V gene's germline CDR1 is SGHTA and CDR2 FQGNSA. There are 16 residues in the CDR3. Trimming left V 1 base short and J 0 bases short, with 10 bases between. CDR3 residues: CASSLEAPSSYNEQFF. The DNA for the CDR3 is TGTGCCAGCAGCTTAGAAGCGCCTAGCTCCTACAATGAGCAGTTCTTC.

To note about this clone: Distinct nucleotide sequences in the sample also encode this CDR3. The chain carries TRBV2 and TRBJ1-5; TRBD1 might be the D (6 bases). This CDR3 contains 15 residues. Germline loops: CDR1 SNHLY, CDR2 FYNNEI. Trimming pared 1 base from V and 4 bases from J, leaving 11 bases between. CDR3 sequence: CASSEEGGRNQPQHF. The CDR3 nucleotides are TGTGCCAGCAGTGAAGAGGGGGGCCGAAATCAGCCCCAGCATTTT.

Here the CDR3 reads CASSLQTGGPYEQYF. The DNA of the CDR3 is TGTGCCAGCAGCTTGCAGACAGGGGGGCCCTACGAGCAGTACTTC. The V call is TRBV5-5, the J call TRBJ2-7; 9 nucleotides match TRBD1. Germline V gene data show CDR1 as SGHKS and CDR2 as YYEKEE (reference sequence). With V trimmed by 1 base and J by 2 bases, 4 bases remained unmatched. CDR3 length: 15 residues.

This chain connects TRBV15 to TRBJ2-3; D not certain. Germline CDR1 and CDR2: LNHNV and YYDKDF (reference sequence). The CDR3 extends over 14 amino acids. The V end was cut by 0 bases, the J end by 6 bases, with 10 bases between. As DNA, the CDR3 is TGTGCCACCAGCAGAGAGGCCGGGTACGATACGCAGTATTTT. Protein product: CATSREAGYDTQYF.

The chain employs TRBV29-1 and TRBJ2-5; D is ambiguous. The CDR3 length is 11 residues. CDR1 is SQVTM and CDR2 is ANQGSEA in the germline V gene. CDR3 protein: CAHRGSQTQYF. The DNA of the CDR3 is TGCGCCCATCGAGGATCGCAGACCCAGTACTTC.